The T cell receptor beta chain described here comes from a study of cytomegalovirus exposure and HLA in healthy donors. Germline trimming cut 3 bases from V and 4 bases from J; bases unmatched to any gene: 8. Germline V gives CDR1 MNHEY, CDR2 SMNVEV (reference sequence). The CDR3 runs to 17 residues. A multiplex PCR was run with 60 Vbeta primers and 13 Jbeta primers. Sequencing used immunoSEQ multiplex PCR; TCRdb keeps in-frame clones, though not all of them. The sample records 50,000 or so clones, about 72% being singletons. The chain combines TRBV27 with TRBJ2-3, with 12 bases fitting TRBD2. This receptor was identified in a young man in good health and CMV-seronegative. Sequenced sample: PBMCs. The CDR3 coding sequence is TGTGCCAGCAGTTTTGGGACTAGCGGGCTATCGCCAGATACGCAGTATTTT. Translated: CASSFGTSGLSPDTQYF.